A selection of T cell receptor beta chains follows, all from one sample in a study of beta chain features in type 1 diabetes. Assay: immunoSEQ multiplex PCR; the TCRdb copy retains only in-frame clones and omits some. The data show hundreds of thousands of clones, about 14% seen once. The sample taken for sequencing was naive CD4+ T cells from blood. The receptors come from a man between 18 and 35 years old with type 1 diabetes. Both conserved end residues are trimmed from each CDR3. Clone size is shown for a subset of rows, as once, few, many or a class of expanded clone.

CDR3 protein: ASSIPGVEFQETQY
V gene: TRBV19
clone size: .

CDR3 protein: ASSQGGTSGRVEQF
V gene: TRBV4-2
clone size: few

CDR3 protein: AWSVSTDTQY
V gene: TRBV30
clone size: few

CDR3 protein: ASGILAYNEQF
V gene: TRBV5-4
clone size: .

CDR3 protein: ASSYSKGGTYYEQY
V gene: TRBV6-5
clone size: .

CDR3 protein: ASSESGGYEQY
V gene: TRBV10-1
clone size: .

CDR3 protein: ASSKPGLASNEQF
V gene: TRBV5-4
clone size: .

CDR3 protein: ASSGRQGAGYGYT
V gene: TRBV19
clone size: .

CDR3 protein: ASSAGVPSYNEQF
V gene: TRBV9
clone size: .

CDR3 protein: ATSRVAYGTGELF
V gene: TRBV15
clone size: few

CDR3 protein: ASSVGHEQY
V gene: TRBV10-1
clone size: .

CDR3 protein: ASSYAIQSNEQF
V gene: TRBV6-5
clone size: .

CDR3 protein: AWSSRGTEAF
V gene: TRBV30
clone size: .

CDR3 protein: AWSVGTSGGRDTQY
V gene: TRBV30
clone size: few

CDR3 protein: SARPHGYT
V gene: TRBV20-1
clone size: few

CDR3 protein: SVSPGTDIYGYT
V gene: TRBV29-1
clone size: few

CDR3 protein: SASRENSDTQY
V gene: TRBV29-1
clone size: few

CDR3 protein: ASSQVGGTGTGELF
V gene: TRBV14
clone size: few

CDR3 protein: ASSPRDSDSYEQY
V gene: TRBV5-1
clone size: few

CDR3 protein: SPGRRPAHYEQY
V gene: TRBV29-1
clone size: few

CDR3 protein: ATSAGGREQY
V gene: TRBV5-1
clone size: few

CDR3 protein: ASSPPRSNQETQY
V gene: TRBV18
clone size: .

CDR3 protein: ASSFGTSSFDTQY
V gene: TRBV6-5
clone size: few

CDR3 protein: STSSGSRYEQY
V gene: TRBV29-1
clone size: few

CDR3 protein: ASSPTAGLVPSSYNEQF
V gene: TRBV7-6
clone size: .

CDR3 protein: ASSQVSTDTQY
V gene: TRBV4-1
clone size: few

CDR3 protein: SVGQGANTGELF
V gene: TRBV29-1
clone size: few

CDR3 protein: ASSSRTSGATDTQY
V gene: TRBV5-4
clone size: few

CDR3 protein: AWRKTGQGYQETQY
V gene: TRBV30
clone size: .

CDR3 protein: ASLDRVQGANVLT
V gene: TRBV19
clone size: .

CDR3 protein: ASSFIGQAQY
V gene: TRBV5-8
clone size: few

CDR3 protein: ASSLLVGYGYT
V gene: TRBV7-9
clone size: .

CDR3 protein: ASSDRRENIQY
V gene: TRBV9
clone size: .

CDR3 protein: ASNSVGFHSPLH
V gene: TRBV10-3
clone size: .

CDR3 protein: ASSLAPARDKY
V gene: TRBV7-9
clone size: few

CDR3 protein: ATEPGDRTNEKLF
V gene: TRBV15
clone size: once

CDR3 protein: ASGTVTMNTEAF
V gene: TRBV27
clone size: few

CDR3 protein: ASSLGGSGSWDTQY
V gene: TRBV11-2
clone size: .

CDR3 protein: ASSRTVPYEQY
V gene: TRBV6-5
clone size: few

CDR3 protein: ASSVWGLGSEAF
V gene: TRBV6-1
clone size: few

CDR3 protein: ASSRLYGANSPLH
V gene: TRBV5-8
clone size: .

CDR3 protein: ASSFSTDTQY
V gene: TRBV11-2
clone size: few

CDR3 protein: ASSLGGGQGDYGYT
V gene: TRBV5-4
clone size: .

CDR3 protein: ASSQAPSRGANLHQPQH
V gene: TRBV4-1
clone size: .

CDR3 protein: ASSYSTPSSYEQY
V gene: TRBV6-5
clone size: few

CDR3 protein: ASSFGLGGNTEAF
V gene: TRBV5-1
clone size: .

CDR3 protein: AISREFQETQY
V gene: TRBV10-3
clone size: .

CDR3 protein: ASSLNQDPYEQY
V gene: TRBV5-1
clone size: .

CDR3 protein: ASSPSTGTGGRYEQY
V gene: TRBV18
clone size: .

CDR3 protein: ATNPGIAKNIQY
V gene: TRBV10-3
clone size: few

CDR3 protein: ASSFSGSSGRSKQF
V gene: TRBV7-9
clone size: .

CDR3 protein: ASSPGAGRPNPETQY
V gene: TRBV7-2
clone size: few

CDR3 protein: ASSQWRGVGVSTEAF
V gene: TRBV23-1
clone size: few

CDR3 protein: ASSSTGIGNQPQH
V gene: TRBV27
clone size: .